Detailed here is one TCR beta chain. This entry is derived from a study of blood T cell repertoires in COVID-19. The CDR3 totals 13 residues. V was clipped by 2 bases and J by 6 bases, with 11 bases between them. From germline, CDR1 is SGHTA and CDR2 FQGTGA. TCRdb's copy holds only in-frame clones and misses some; the assay was immunoSEQ multiplex PCR. Counted here are about 220,000 clones, about 90% occurring once; the ten biggest clones make up about 14%. The sample comprised PBMCs or T cells enriched from blood (not recorded which). The clonotype originates from a man aged 25-45 years who had been exposed to COVID-19. The chain combines TRBV7-3 with TRBJ2-7; no reliable D call. The CDR3, as DNA: TGTGCCAGCAGCTTAGTTTTAGCTAGCGAGCAGTACTTC. Protein: CASSLVLASEQYF.